These T cell receptor beta chains were read from a single sample in a study of naive and memory T cell subsets. Using its own MiXCR run on the UMI-ligation and nested PCR reads, TCRdb lists one record per CDR3 protein. The sample yields approximately 140,000 distinct CDR3 sequences, about a sixth seen once. Sequencing input: naive CD4+ T cells from blood. Receptors originate from a human donor in good health. CDR3s include the opening cysteine and the closing phenylalanine or tryptophan. D genes are given only for firm matches. The listing skips clone size in some rows; elsewhere it reads once, few, many or a size class.

V	size	J	D	DNA	CDR3
TRBV19	-	TRBJ2-2	-	TGTGCCAGTAGTATGTGGCTAGCGCCTGATGTAGGGGAGCTGTTTTTT	CASSMWLAPDVGELFF
TRBV27	few	TRBJ2-7	TRBD2	TGTGCCAGCAGAGGGACTAGCGGGGCGAGCTCCTACGAGCAGTACTTC	CASRGTSGASSYEQYF
TRBV6-1	-	TRBJ2-2	-	TGTGCCAGCAGTGAGCAGCGGTTAAACACCGGGGAGCTGTTTTTT	CASSEQRLNTGELFF
TRBV27	few	TRBJ1-1	-	TGTGCCAGCAGTTTACGGCCGGGTACTGAAGCTTTCTTT	CASSLRPGTEAFF
TRBV28	few	TRBJ2-4	-	TGTGCCAGCAGTTTCCGAGACACTGGAGACATTCAGTACTTC	CASSFRDTGDIQYF
TRBV28	-	TRBJ1-3	-	TGTGCCAGCAGTTTACCTCCGAGAAACACCATATATTTT	CASSLPPRNTIYF
TRBV29-1	-	TRBJ2-7	TRBD2	TGCAGCGTTGGGCCCTGGGGGGCGAAGACTAGCGGTGTGCAGTACTTC	CSVGPWGAKTSGVQYF
TRBV20-1	-	TRBJ2-7	TRBD2	TGCAGTGCCAACCCCGGGACTAGCGGGAGGGCCTACGAGCAGTACTTC	CSANPGTSGRAYEQYF
TRBV5-1	-	TRBJ2-7	-	TGCGCCAGCAGCTTGGGATGGAGTCCCTCCTACGAGCAGTACTTC	CASSLGWSPSYEQYF
TRBV7-9	many	TRBJ2-1	-	TGTGCCAGCAGCGTATCCAGGGCAGTCTACAATGAGCAGTTCTTC	CASSVSRAVYNEQFF
TRBV19	few	TRBJ2-1	-	TGTGCCAGTAGTATAGTAGCGGATCTTTACAATGAGCAGTTCTTC	CASSIVADLYNEQFF
TRBV7-9	-	TRBJ1-6	TRBD1	TGTGCCAGCAGCCCCGGACAGGAGCCCTATTCACCCCTCCACTTT	CASSPGQEPYSPLHF
TRBV19	few	TRBJ2-1	-	TGTGCCAGTAGTCCGCGGGACAGGGTGGAACTAGCGGGTTTGTACAATGAGCAGTTCTTC	CASSPRDRVELAGLYNEQFF
TRBV25-1	few	TRBJ1-2	-	TGTGCCAGCAGAGGTGCTGGGGACGGGTATGGCTACACCTTC	CASRGAGDGYGYTF
TRBV6-5	few	TRBJ2-1	TRBD2	TGTGCCAGCAGACTGGGACTAGCTGAAAATGAGCAGTTCTTC	CASRLGLAENEQFF
TRBV19	-	TRBJ2-2	-	TGTGCCAGTACCAAGCTGTCCAGGGACACCGGGGAGCTGTTTTTT	CASTKLSRDTGELFF
TRBV5-1	few	TRBJ2-1	-	TGCGCCAGCAGTTTGCCCAGGGGCAGTGAGCAGTTCTTC	CASSLPRGSEQFF
TRBV12-3/TRBV12-4	few	TRBJ1-5	-	TGTGCCAGCAGTTTTGGCTATAGCAATCAGCCCCAGCATTTT	CASSFGYSNQPQHF
TRBV20-1	-	TRBJ2-5	-	TGCAGTGCAGGGGCACGGCTGGGACAAGAGACCCAGTACTTC	CSAGARLGQETQYF
TRBV7-2	-	TRBJ2-1	-	TGTGCCAGCAGCCCCTCGCCGGGGGCCATCTACAATGAGCAGTTCTTC	CASSPSPGAIYNEQFF
TRBV5-1	-	TRBJ2-7	-	TGCGCCAGCAGCCTGGCCCGGGACTACGAGCAGTACTTC	CASSLARDYEQYF
TRBV29-1	many	TRBJ1-1	-	TGCAGCGGGGGACGGATGAACACTGAAGCTTTCTTT	CSGGRMNTEAFF
TRBV29-1	-	TRBJ2-2	TRBD2	TGCAGCGTTGCCAGACTAGCGGGAACCGGGGAGCTGTTTTTT	CSVARLAGTGELFF
TRBV9	-	TRBJ2-1	-	TGTGCCAGCAGTTTGACAACCTACAATGAGCAGTTCTTC	CASSLTTYNEQFF
TRBV20-1	-	TRBJ2-1	TRBD2	TGCAGTGCGTCTCTAGCGGGAGAGGGGAACAATGAGCAGTTCTTC	CSASLAGEGNNEQFF
TRBV28	many	TRBJ2-4	-	TGTGCCAGCTTGGGGCAGGAAAACATTCAGTACTTC	CASLGQENIQYF
TRBV7-2	few	TRBJ2-2	-	TGTGCCAGCAGCTTATTTGGAGGGGGGACCGGGGAGCTGTTTTTT	CASSLFGGGTGELFF
TRBV20-1	-	TRBJ2-1	-	TGCAGTGCTAGAGGCCCGGGACATCGCAATGAGCAGTTCTTC	CSARGPGHRNEQFF
TRBV29-1	few	TRBJ1-5	-	TGCAGCGTACAGGGAGCGAGCAATCAGCCCCAGCATTTT	CSVQGASNQPQHF
TRBV15	-	TRBJ2-5	TRBD1	TGTGCCACCAGCACCCTGGACAGGGGCCAAGAGACCCAGTACTTC	CATSTLDRGQETQYF